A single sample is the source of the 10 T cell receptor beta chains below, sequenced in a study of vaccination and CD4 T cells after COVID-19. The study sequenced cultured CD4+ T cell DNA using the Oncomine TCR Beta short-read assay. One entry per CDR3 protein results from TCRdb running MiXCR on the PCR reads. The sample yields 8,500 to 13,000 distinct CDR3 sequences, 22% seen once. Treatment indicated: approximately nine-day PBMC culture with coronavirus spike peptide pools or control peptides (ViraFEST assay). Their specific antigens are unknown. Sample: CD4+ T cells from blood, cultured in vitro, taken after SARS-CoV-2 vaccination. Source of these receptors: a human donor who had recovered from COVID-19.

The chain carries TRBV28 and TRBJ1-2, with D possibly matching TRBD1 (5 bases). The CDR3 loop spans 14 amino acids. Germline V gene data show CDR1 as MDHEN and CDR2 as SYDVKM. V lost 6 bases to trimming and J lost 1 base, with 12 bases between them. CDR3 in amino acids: CASSPGHLNYGYTF. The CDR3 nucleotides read TGTGCCAGCAGCCCAGGACACCTTAACTATGGCTACACCTTC.

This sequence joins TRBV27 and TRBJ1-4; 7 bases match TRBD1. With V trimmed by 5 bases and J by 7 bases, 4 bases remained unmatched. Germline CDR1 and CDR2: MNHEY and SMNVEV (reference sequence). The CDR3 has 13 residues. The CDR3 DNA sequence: TGTGCCAGCAGTACGGGACAGCCTGAAAAACTGTTTTTT. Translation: CASSTGQPEKLFF.

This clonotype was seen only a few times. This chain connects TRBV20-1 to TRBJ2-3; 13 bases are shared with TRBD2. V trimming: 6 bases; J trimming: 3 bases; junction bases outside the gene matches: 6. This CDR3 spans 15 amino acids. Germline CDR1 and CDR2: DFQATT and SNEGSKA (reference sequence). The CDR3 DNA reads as TGCAGTGCCGACGGGACTAGCGGGACGACAGATACGCAGTATTTT. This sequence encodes CSADGTSGTTDTQYF.

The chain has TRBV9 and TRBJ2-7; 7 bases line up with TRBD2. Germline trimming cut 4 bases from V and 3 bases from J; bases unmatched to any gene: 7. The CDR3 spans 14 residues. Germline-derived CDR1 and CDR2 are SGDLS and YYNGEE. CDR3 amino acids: CASSPRTRGYEQYF. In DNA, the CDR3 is TGTGCCAGCAGCCCACGGACTAGGGGCTACGAGCAGTACTTC.

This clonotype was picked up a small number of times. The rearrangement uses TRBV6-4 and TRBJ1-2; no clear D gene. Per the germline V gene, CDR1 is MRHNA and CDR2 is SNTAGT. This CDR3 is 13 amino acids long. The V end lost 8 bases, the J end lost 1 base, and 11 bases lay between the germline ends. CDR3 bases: TGTGCCAGCCCTAGGGCGGTTAACTATGGCTACACCTTC. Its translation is CASPRAVNYGYTF.

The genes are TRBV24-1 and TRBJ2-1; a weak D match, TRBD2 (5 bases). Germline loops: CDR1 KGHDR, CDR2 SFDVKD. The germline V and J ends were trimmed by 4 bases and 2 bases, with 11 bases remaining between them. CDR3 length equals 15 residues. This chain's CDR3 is CATSEPPGTYNEQFF. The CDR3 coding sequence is TGTGCCACCAGTGAACCGCCGGGAACCTACAATGAGCAGTTCTTC.

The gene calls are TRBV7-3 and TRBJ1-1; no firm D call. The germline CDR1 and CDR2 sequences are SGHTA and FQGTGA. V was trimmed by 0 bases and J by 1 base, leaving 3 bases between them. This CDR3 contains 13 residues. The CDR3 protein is CASSLTANTEAFF. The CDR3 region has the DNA TGTGCCAGCAGCTTAACCGCGAACACTGAAGCTTTCTTT.

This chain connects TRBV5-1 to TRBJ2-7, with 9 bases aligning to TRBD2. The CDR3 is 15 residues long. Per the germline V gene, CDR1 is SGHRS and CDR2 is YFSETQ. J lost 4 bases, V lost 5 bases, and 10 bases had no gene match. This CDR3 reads CASRWTSANIYEQYF. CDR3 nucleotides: TGCGCCAGCAGATGGACTAGCGCGAACATTTACGAGCAGTACTTC. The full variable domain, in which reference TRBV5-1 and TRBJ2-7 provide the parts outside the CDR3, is KAGVTQTPRYLIKTRGQQVTLSCSPISGHRSVSWYQQTPGQGLQFLFEYFSETQRNKGNFPGRFSGRQFSNSRSEMNVSTLELGDSALYLCASRWTSANIYEQYFGPGTRLTVT.

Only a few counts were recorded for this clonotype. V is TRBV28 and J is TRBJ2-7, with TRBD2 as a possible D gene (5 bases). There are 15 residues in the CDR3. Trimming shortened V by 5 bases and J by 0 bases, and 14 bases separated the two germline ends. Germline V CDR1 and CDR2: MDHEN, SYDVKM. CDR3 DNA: TGTGCCAGCAGTCCTCCAGGAGGCAGCTCCTACGAGCAGTACTTC. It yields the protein CASSPPGGSSYEQYF. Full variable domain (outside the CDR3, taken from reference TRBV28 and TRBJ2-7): DVKVTQSSRYLVKRTGEKVFLECVQDMDHENMFWYRQDPGLGLRLIYFSYDVKMKEKGDIPEGYSVSREKKERFSLILESASTNQTSMYLCASSPPGGSSYEQYFGPGTRLTVT.

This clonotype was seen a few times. The CDR3 DNA reads TGTGCCAGCAGTTACTCGAGTTCCCGCCGGAGAGGGACCGGAGAGCAGTACTTC. Amino acids: CASSYSSSRRRGTGEQYF. The chain has TRBV6-5 and TRBJ2-7; the D call may be TRBD1 or TRBD2 (5 bases each). This CDR3 has 18 amino acids. V dropped 0 bases and J dropped 7 bases, with 25 bases sitting between them. Germline V lookup: CDR1 MNHEY, CDR2 SVGAGI.